This is a list of T cell receptor beta chains from one sample in a study of patients and donors after allogeneic stem cell transplantation. TCRdb recomputed calls from the RT-PCR reads with MiXCR, one row per CDR3 protein. This sample yields 900,000 to 1,000,000 distinct CDR3 sequences, of which roughly 17% are seen a single time; 5% to 6.5% belongs to the top ten. The specimen was blood, either unsorted or a sorted T cell fraction (not recorded which). The receptors derive from a human donor who was either an allogeneic HSCT recipient or a stem cell or donor lymphocyte infusion donor (not recorded which). It is not recorded whose cells these are; they may come from a transplant donor. CDR3s include the opening cysteine and the closing phenylalanine or tryptophan.

len: 15; j_gene: TRBJ2-3; v_gene: TRBV6-1; CDR3aa: CATSGLAPITDTQYF
len: 14; j_gene: TRBJ1-6; v_gene: TRBV6-1; CDR3aa: CATQGGAYNSPLHF
len: 13; j_gene: TRBJ2-2; v_gene: TRBV6-1; CDR3aa: CASSRSGLRELFF
len: 15; j_gene: TRBJ2-5; v_gene: TRBV7-9; CDR3aa: CASSLALVLQETQYF
len: 12; j_gene: TRBJ1-4; v_gene: TRBV29-1; CDR3aa: CSAADPNEKLFF
len: 14; j_gene: TRBJ2-5; v_gene: TRBV6-1; CDR3aa: CASSRGGKEETQYF
len: 14; j_gene: TRBJ2-2; v_gene: TRBV12-3/TRBV12-4; CDR3aa: CASISGRESGELFF
len: 15; j_gene: TRBJ2-1; v_gene: TRBV6-5; CDR3aa: CASSYSGLAGYEQFF
len: 11; j_gene: TRBJ2-5; v_gene: TRBV20-1; CDR3aa: CSALRGETQYF
len: 15; j_gene: TRBJ1-1; v_gene: TRBV4-2; CDR3aa: CASSRWDRENTEAFF
len: 15; j_gene: TRBJ1-1; v_gene: TRBV2; CDR3aa: CASSNRDIENTEAFF
len: 15; j_gene: TRBJ2-3; v_gene: TRBV30; CDR3aa: CAWGGGSYTSDTQYF
len: 15; j_gene: TRBJ2-1; v_gene: TRBV4-3; CDR3aa: CASSQSTGGGNEQFF
len: 16; j_gene: TRBJ2-7; v_gene: TRBV4-1; CDR3aa: CASSQGPRQVSYEQYF
len: 12; j_gene: TRBJ2-7; v_gene: TRBV29-1; CDR3aa: CSAGTSAYEQYF
len: 15; j_gene: TRBJ2-2; v_gene: TRBV7-6; CDR3aa: CASRSKREKAGELFF
len: 13; j_gene: TRBJ1-5; v_gene: TRBV2; CDR3aa: CASSGTAIQPQHF
len: 15; j_gene: TRBJ1-2; v_gene: TRBV2; CDR3aa: CASSEVDRADYGYTF
len: 15; j_gene: TRBJ2-7; v_gene: TRBV12-3/TRBV12-4; CDR3aa: CASSGSLAGKYEQYF
len: 15; j_gene: TRBJ2-1; v_gene: TRBV15; CDR3aa: CATSPGLAGANEQFF
len: 14; j_gene: TRBJ1-2; v_gene: TRBV5-1; CDR3aa: CASSLAQGLDGYTF
len: 13; j_gene: TRBJ1-2; v_gene: TRBV6-1; CDR3aa: CASSRTGGDGYTF
len: 14; j_gene: TRBJ2-5; v_gene: TRBV29-1; CDR3aa: CSVVGQGGQETQYF
len: 14; j_gene: TRBJ2-5; v_gene: TRBV5-1; CDR3aa: CASSLALGEETQYF
len: 16; j_gene: TRBJ2-7; v_gene: TRBV7-9; CDR3aa: CASSARTSGLSYEQYF
len: 15; j_gene: TRBJ1-2; v_gene: TRBV7-9; CDR3aa: CASSPSTGSDYGYTF
len: 14; j_gene: TRBJ2-2; v_gene: TRBV11-2; CDR3aa: CASRPDRSPGELFF
len: 15; j_gene: TRBJ2-3; v_gene: TRBV27; CDR3aa: CASSFGGTFTDTQYF
len: 12; j_gene: TRBJ2-7; v_gene: TRBV20-1; CDR3aa: CSASPGAYEQYF
len: 15; j_gene: TRBJ2-3; v_gene: TRBV6-2/TRBV6-3; CDR3aa: CASSWGGKGADTQYF
len: 13; j_gene: TRBJ1-6; v_gene: TRBV6-1; CDR3aa: CATSRAYNSPLHF
len: 12; j_gene: TRBJ2-7; v_gene: TRBV18; CDR3aa: CASSAEGHEQYF
len: 13; j_gene: TRBJ2-7; v_gene: TRBV5-1; CDR3aa: CASSGQSSYEQYF